A single T cell receptor beta chain is shown here with its context. Antigen unknown. The CDR3 totals 17 residues. Germline loops: CDR1 SGHTA, CDR2 FQGNSA. Trimming removed 2 bases from V and 3 bases from J; junction bases left unmatched: 7. The sequenced template was cDNA made from the entire isolated RNA. The table came from immunoSEQ multiplex PCR; TCRdb's copy has only in-frame clones and leaves some out. The sample carries under 300,000 clones, about 14% recorded once. The sample originates from a study of beta chain features in type 1 diabetes. Study results and caveats: Within each of all four CD4+ subsets, Type 1 diabetes patients had TCRB CDR3s that were moderately but significantly shorter.

The sample taken for sequencing was naive CD4+ T cells from blood. The chain uses TRBV7-2 and TRBJ2-1, with 10 bases lining up with TRBD2. This TCR was recovered from a man aged 25 to 45 with type 1 diabetes. CDR3 loop: CASSLWSSGGLYNEQFF. The CDR3 DNA reads TGTGCCAGCAGCTTATGGTCTAGCGGGGGTCTCTACAATGAGCAGTTCTTC.